This TCR beta chain was observed in a study of Ad26.COV2.S vaccination and SARS-CoV-2 variants (dated by TCRdb to the early 2020s). Study-level background: Sequencing of the TCRbeta repertoire served to evaluate the specificity and breadth of SARS-CoV-2-reactive T cell receptors following Ad26.COV2.S vaccination. A total of around 32 samples were included in the TCR-sequenced set, comprising around 19 Ad26.COV2.S vaccine recipients, 5 placebo recipients and 8 SARS-CoV-2 convalescent individuals. What the study reported, not specific to this receptor: It was noted by the authors that total T cell responses may have been underestimated by the TCR breadth and depth analyses. Vaccine and placebo recipients had comparable non-spike TCR breadth, which fits with the vaccine containing only spike. Spike-specific TCR breadth was higher in Ad26.COV2.S recipients than in placebo recipients (P = 0.0014). After vaccination, spike-specific CD8+ and CD4+ T cell responses were reported to show substantial breadth.

Between the V and J ends, shortened by 7 bases and 2 bases respectively, the junction contains 13 bases. CDR1 and CDR2 were assigned from the germline V gene as SQVTM and ANQGSEA. From cysteine to phenylalanine, the CDR3 is 13 amino acids long. The retained sequence is limited to the CDR3, 39 bases, with the frame set at the first base. Regarding this clone: This clone's antigen is unknown. Base-call qualities are not available, and no considerably larger clone is one nucleotide away.

The label giving this sample's time point can be read as: individuals recovered from natural SARS-CoV-2 infection. TCRbeta CDR3 regions were sequenced with the immunoSEQ Assay. After extraction, genomic DNA underwent amplification by bias-controlled multiplex PCR, followed by high-throughput sequencing. In the original analysis: To quantify the absolute abundance of every unique TCRbeta CDR3 region, sequences were collapsed and filtered. T cell fraction was estimated by normalizing TCRbeta template counts to usable DNA, which was measured by amplifying reference genes present in all nucleated cells. Repertoire TCRs were annotated as SARS-CoV-2-specific when V gene, CDR3 amino acid sequence and J gene were exactly matched to a known reactive TCR set. The reference SARS-CoV-2 TCR set came from MIRA and was filtered for enrichment in COVID-19-positive ImmuneCODE repertoires, removing public or cross-reactive TCRs. Using the MIRA antigens, annotated TCRs were further analysed by specific ORF or by position within an ORF. Breadth was defined as annotated unique rearrangements over total unique productive rearrangements; depth was the summed frequency of those rearrangements. Two-sided Wilcoxon rank-sum tests were used to compare TCR breadth between groups. What TCRdb holds here is the immuneACCESS table cut down to in-frame rearrangements. Part of the clones is not present; checked against another copy, under half of the missing clones reflect an unresolved V gene, and the others are unexplained. Clone size and V and J calls were adopted from that table, with D and trimming inferred from the DNA. In this sample the table shows about 100,000 clones, around 80% of which occur a single time. The leading ten clones occupy roughly 17% of the sample.

This receptor was obtained from a human donor who had recovered from COVID-19. The chain is made from TRBV29-1 and TRBJ2-3; TRBD1 is a weak D gene call, 7 bases matching. The sequenced sample was peripheral blood, obtained after recovery from COVID-19. The base sequence is TGCAGCGCCGCGGGACAGTCCACAGATACGCAGTATTTT. Translated, it reads CSAAGQSTDTQYF.